These 19 T cell receptor beta chains came from one sample sequenced in a study of control samples from healthy donors and cancer patients. The protocol was immunoSEQ multiplex PCR, while the TCRdb copy is restricted to in-frame clones and leaves out a portion. The sample comprises under 55,000 clones, 80% of which are singletons, and 10% rests with the top ten. The sequenced sample consisted of blood. The receptor set was obtained from a man between 65 and 79 years old in good health.

The V gene is TRBV5-1, the J gene TRBJ2-5, with D perhaps TRBD1 (6 bases). The germline CDR1 and CDR2 sequences are SGHRS and YFSETQ. The CDR3 runs 13 residues. Deletions cut 8 bases from V and 5 bases from J, with 16 bases between. CDR3 region: CASATGPGETQYF. CDR3 nucleotides: TGCGCCAGTGCGACAGGCCCCGGGGAGACCCAGTACTTC. Drawing the rest from reference TRBV5-1 and TRBJ2-5, the complete variable domain is KAGVTQTPRYLIKTRGQQVTLSCSPISGHRSVSWYQQTPGQGLQFLFEYFSETQRNKGNFPGRFSGRQFSNSRSEMNVSTLELGDSALYLCASATGPGETQYFGPGTRLLVL.

J is TRBJ2-7 and V is TRBV7-9; the D gene could be TRBD1 or TRBD2 (7 bases each). The V end lost 4 bases, the J end lost 2 bases, and 9 bases lay between the germline ends. Germline CDR1 and CDR2: SEHNR and FQNEAQ (reference sequence). The CDR3 sequence is 13 residues long. CDR3 in DNA: TGTGCCAGCAGCTCAGGGGGGGCCTACGAGCAGTACTTC. Its translation is CASSSGGAYEQYF.

The J gene is TRBJ1-1, the V gene TRBV5-1; 7 bases are shared with TRBD1. In germline, CDR1 is SGHRS, CDR2 YFSETQ. With 2 bases clipped from V and 2 bases from J, the junction kept 6 bases outside the gene matches. CDR3 size: 15 residues. Here the CDR3 reads CASSFTGEANTEAFF. The CDR3 DNA sequence: TGCGCCAGCAGCTTTACAGGGGAGGCTAACACTGAAGCTTTCTTT.

The chain recombines TRBV9 with TRBJ2-2; 10 nucleotides agree with TRBD2. The CDR3 consists of 17 residues. The germline CDR1 and CDR2 sequences are SGDLS and YYNGEE. Unmatched junction bases numbered 6, after V lost 0 bases and J lost 4 bases. CDR3 residues: CASSVALAGAATGELFF. CDR3 in DNA: TGTGCCAGCAGCGTAGCTCTAGCGGGAGCGGCCACCGGGGAGCTGTTTTTT. Together with reference TRBV9 and TRBJ2-2, the CDR3 gives the full variable domain: DSGVTQTPKHLITATGQRVTLRCSPRSGDLSVYWYQQSLDQGLQFLIQYYNGEERAKGNILERFSAQQFPDLHSELNLSSLELGDSALYFCASSVALAGAATGELFFGEGSRLTVL.

The gene calls are TRBV30 and TRBJ1-6; TRBD1 matches at 9 bases. Germline CDR1 is GTSNPN and CDR2 is SVGIG (reference sequence). This CDR3 has 13 residues. In DNA, the CDR3 is TGTGCAGAACAGGGGGCGCATAATTCACCCCTCCACTTT. Amino acids: CAEQGAHNSPLHF.

The chain links TRBV2 to TRBJ2-7, with 12 bases lining up with TRBD2. Germline values: CDR1 SNHLY, CDR2 FYNNEI. The ends lost 5 bases at V and 6 bases at J; junction bases unmatched: 11. This CDR3 contains 16 residues. CDR3 sequence: CASSRTLAGGRAEQYF. The CDR3 nucleotides read TGTGCCAGCAGTCGGACCCTAGCGGGAGGGCGAGCCGAGCAGTACTTC.

This clone was counted between two and nine times. This chain links TRBV5-6 with TRBJ2-3, with unresolved D. The V end lost 1 base, the J end lost 1 base, and 7 bases lay between the germline ends. CDR1 is SGHDT and CDR2 is YYEEEE in the germline V gene. The CDR3 loop spans 14 amino acids. CDR3 DNA sequence: TGTGCCAGCAGCTTGTCTGGGGGCACAGATACGCAGTATTTT. It codes for CASSLSGGTDTQYF.

V gene TRBV19 combines with J gene TRBJ2-5; D unclear. CDR3 length: 11 residues. Per germline, CDR1 LNHDA and CDR2 SQIVND (reference sequence). Trimming took off 4 bases at V and 5 bases at J, with 5 bases between the two ends. CDR3: CASSRRETQYF. CDR3 coding DNA: TGTGCCAGTAGTAGAAGGGAGACCCAGTACTTC. Supplemented by reference TRBV19 and TRBJ2-5, the full variable domain reads DGGITQSPKYLFRKEGQNVTLSCEQNLNHDAMYWYRQDPGQGLRLIYYSQIVNDFQKGDIAEGYSVSREKKESFPLTVTSAQKNPTAFYLCASSRRETQYFGPGTRLLVL.

This clone was seen a handful of times. Here the CDR3 DNA reads TGTGCCAGTAGTATAGACCAGACAGGTTCTAATGAAAAACTGTTTTTT. It codes for CASSIDQTGSNEKLFF. The rearrangement uses TRBV19 and TRBJ1-4, with D possibly being TRBD1 (6 bases). CDR1 and CDR2 from the germline V gene are LNHDA and SQIVND (reference sequence). V lost 0 bases, J lost 3 bases, and 11 bases lay in between. This CDR3 comprises 16 residues.

This chain uses TRBV28 with TRBJ1-4; TRBD1 might be the D (5 bases). The CDR3 spans 15 residues. Trimming took 3 bases from V and 6 from J, leaving 14 bases between them. Per germline, CDR1 MDHEN and CDR2 SYDVKM. The CDR3, as DNA: TGTGCCAGCAGTTTTTTGGGGGGGGATGATGAAAAACTGTTTTTT. It translates to CASSFLGGDDEKLFF.

This chain joins TRBV19 and TRBJ2-7; 8 bases line up with TRBD1. CDR1 and CDR2 from the germline V gene are LNHDA and SQIVND (reference sequence). Trimming cost V 3 bases and J 7 bases; bases outside gene matches: 14. The CDR3 has 16 residues. CDR3 sequence (DNA): TGTGCCAGTAGTATTAGGACAGGGTATAAGTTTGAAGAGCAGTACTTC. This sequence encodes CASSIRTGYKFEEQYF.

V usage is TRBV6-1 and J usage is TRBJ1-2; a weak D match, TRBD1 (6 bases). Between the trimmed V and J ends, which lost 3 bases and 8 bases, there was a span of 13 bases. CDR1 and CDR2 from the germline V gene are MNHNS and SASEGT. The CDR3 totals 13 residues. CDR3 sequence reads: CASSEQGQGGYTF. CDR3 in DNA: TGTGCCAGCAGTGAGCAGGGGCAGGGGGGCTACACCTTC.

The V call is TRBV15, the J call TRBJ2-1; no clear D. Trimming pared 3 bases from V and 3 bases from J, leaving 3 bases between. CDR3 length equals 12 residues. Germline loops: CDR1 LNHNV, CDR2 YYDKDF (reference sequence). The CDR3 sequence: CATSRGYNEQFF. CDR3 nucleotide sequence: TGTGCCACCAGCAGGGGCTACAATGAGCAGTTCTTC.

The chain joins TRBV3-1 (or the pseudogene TRBV3-2) to TRBJ1-1; D is unclear. With 4 bases removed from V and 10 bases from J, the gap between germline ends came to 19 bases. This CDR3 has 14 residues. Germline CDR1 reads LGHDT; CDR2 reads YNNKEL (reference sequence). CDR3 loop: CASSPLDMAVGAFF. CDR3 DNA sequence: TGTGCCAGCAGCCCCCTCGACATGGCTGTTGGAGCTTTCTTT.

The chain joins TRBV5-1 to TRBJ2-1; D possibly uses TRBD1 or TRBD2 (5 bases each). This CDR3 region has 14 residues. Trimming cost V 4 bases and J 1 base, with 9 bases left between them. CDR1 is SGHRS, CDR2 YFSETQ, per germline. CDR3 amino acids: CASSEGQSYNEQFF. The CDR3 DNA reads TGCGCCAGCAGCGAGGGGCAGTCCTACAATGAGCAGTTCTTC.

A few counts support this clone. The V call is TRBV21-1, the J call TRBJ1-2; the table gives TRBD1 as D, unverified against the DNA. TRBV21-1 is tagged as a pseudogene. This CDR3 region has 16 residues. CDR3 residues: CASMGTGAPITSGYTF. The CDR3, as DNA: TGTGCCAGCATGGGGACAGGTGCGCCTATAACTTCTGGCTACACCTTC.

This chain connects TRBV4-1 to TRBJ2-3; perhaps TRBD1 as D (5 bases). CDR1 is MGHRA, CDR2 YSYEKL, per germline. CDR3 length equals 14 residues. V was shortened by 4 bases and J by 0 bases, with 8 bases between the two germline ends. The CDR3, as DNA: TGCGCCAGCAGCCCCCGACAGAGCACAGATACGCAGTATTTT. It specifies CASSPRQSTDTQYF.

The J gene is TRBJ2-1, the V gene TRBV12-5; 13 bases match TRBD2. CDR3 length equals 17 residues. The J segment lost 7 bases and the V segment lost 5 bases, leaving 11 bases of the junction unmatched. Germline CDR1 reads LGHNT; CDR2 reads FRNRAP. CDR3 sequence: CASGATSGRALGNEQFF. CDR3 DNA sequence: TGTGCTAGTGGTGCTACTAGCGGGAGGGCCCTCGGGAATGAGCAGTTCTTC.

This clone was recorded once. The chain links TRBV5-6 to TRBJ1-5; D perhaps matches TRBD1 (6 bases). Germline CDR1 is SGHDT and CDR2 is YYEEEE. The CDR3 contains 14 residues. The V end lost 0 bases, the J end lost 7 bases, and 11 bases lay between the germline ends. Written as DNA, the CDR3 is TGTGCCAGCAGCTTGGACAGGGCTAGACAGCCCCAGCATTTT. As protein: CASSLDRARQPQHF.